This T cell receptor beta chain was found in a study of OX40 agonist ivuxolimab in advanced cancers. Study-wide background: Head and neck, renal cell, melanoma or hepatocellular carcinoma were the cancers that dose-escalation patients had. Three patients responded partially, comprising one with hepatocellular carcinoma and two with cutaneous melanoma.

Produced via immunoSEQ multiplex PCR; TCRdb's table is partial and in-frame only. The sample lists tens of thousands of clones; around 90% were seen once. The CDR3 has 13 residues. Trimming removed 7 bases from V and 1 base from J, with 10 bases in between. Germline V gene sequence: CDR1 MNHNS, CDR2 SASEGT. Patients were ineligible given autoimmune disease history or systemic immunosuppression. Samples of blood were obtained at baseline, on cycle 4 day 1, and on cycle 7 day 1. This TCR was recovered from an adult with an advanced solid tumor such as melanoma, head and neck, liver or kidney cancer. The specimen comprised CD4+ or CD8+ T cells sorted from blood, sampled in a trial of the OX40 agonist ivuxolimab. V usage is TRBV6-1 and J usage is TRBJ1-1; D is ambiguous. As DNA, the CDR3 is TGTGCCAGCACCCGAACGGAGAACACTGAAGCTTTCTTT. It is translated as CASTRTENTEAFF.